This TCR beta chain originates from a study of OX40 agonist ivuxolimab in advanced cancers. In terms of the full investigation: Ivuxolimab was a fully human IgG2 agonistic monoclonal antibody targeting the costimulatory receptor OX40 (CD134). Intravenous ivuxolimab was administered to patients every 2 weeks at six dose levels: 0.01, 0.1, 0.3, 1.5, 3 and 10 mg/kg. Of the approximately 53 patients in dose escalation, 19 had hepatocellular carcinoma, about 15 had melanoma, 9 had renal cell carcinoma and 9 had head and neck cancer. The dose-escalation cohort was almost 85% male with a mean age of 60 years, ranging from roughly 20 to 80. Patients were allowed to have had prior anti-PD-1, anti-PD-L1 or anti-CTLA-4 therapy, and around 41% of the dose-escalation patients had previously received checkpoint inhibitors. Partial responses were achieved by three dose-escalation patients, of whom one had hepatocellular carcinoma and two had cutaneous melanoma. Peripheral TCRbeta sequencing aimed to test whether ivuxolimab altered TCR sequence diversity and caused clonal T-cell expansion. The monotherapy dose-escalation portion (N = 52 patients) of the phase I ivuxolimab trial is reported in the paper. What the study reported, not specific to this receptor: At doses of 0.1 to 3.0 mg/kg, clonal expansion of both CD4+ and CD8+ blood T cells was observed from baseline to week 6. After ivuxolimab, CD8+ T cells had more expanded clones than CD4+ T cells on average. In the 0.1-3.0 mg/kg groups, partial responders had among the lowest normalized peripheral clonal expansion, particularly in CD8+ T cells. Low levels of normalized T-cell clonal expansion were also seen in some patients who did not respond. Antigen specificity was not determined for the clonally expanded peripheral T cells.

The germline V gene encodes CDR1 MNHEY and CDR2 SMNVEV (reference sequence). The CDR3 sequence holds 17 residues, the cysteine and phenylalanine included. CDR3 DNA only is kept here, 51 bases in frame from base 1. For sequencing of the TCRbeta CDR3 region, genomic DNA was extracted from the sorted cells. The immunoSEQ Assay was used to sequence the TCRbeta CDR3 regions. The table was pulled from immuneACCESS by TCRdb, which kept in-frame rearrangements only. Such tables lose some clones; where checked, under half of the loss comes from unresolved V genes, and the rest has no known cause. This sample comprises approximately 76,000 clones, 70% to 90% of them detected only once. Jointly, the top ten make up 5% to 7% of the sample. As regards this clone: Its antigen remains undetermined. A junction boundary mismatches the germline segment, possibly from a read error.

The trial excluded patients who had a history of autoimmune disease or were on systemic immunosuppression. Peripheral blood for TCR sequencing was collected from all dose cohorts at baseline, on cycle 4 day 1, and on cycle 7 day 1. The samples were taken from a phase I, first-in-human, multicenter, open-label dose-escalation trial of ivuxolimab. Adults with locally advanced or metastatic melanoma, renal cell carcinoma, hepatocellular carcinoma or head and neck squamous cell carcinoma were enrolled in the trial. CD4+ and CD8+ T cells were sorted separately from peripheral blood before TCR sequencing.

The TCR sequence derives from an adult with an advanced solid tumor such as melanoma, head and neck, liver or kidney cancer. The source was CD4+ or CD8+ T cells sorted from blood, collected in a trial of the OX40 agonist ivuxolimab. The chain links TRBV27 with TRBJ2-6; the D gene is perhaps TRBD1, on 6 matching bases. The CDR3 here reads CASSLRAQGSEANVLTF. The nucleotide sequence is TGTGCCAGCAGTTTGCGTGCACAGGGCTCTGAGGCCAACGTCCTGACTTTC. The variable domain in full, with residues beyond the CDR3 obtained from the reference TRBV27 and TRBJ2-6 genes, is EAQVTQNPRYLITVTGKKLTVTCSQNMNHEYMSWYRQDPGLGLRQIYYSMNVEVTDKGDVPEGYKVSRKEKRNFPLILESPSPNQTSLYFCASSLRAQGSEANVLTFGAGSRLTVL.